Below, 13 T cell receptor beta chains from the same sample are listed, as sequenced in a study of shared clonotypes between healthy human individuals. Assay: immunoSEQ multiplex PCR; the TCRdb copy retains only in-frame clones and omits some. Of some 2,500,000 clones in the sample, around 93% were seen once. The sample comprised naive CD4+ T cells from PBMCs. Subset of the sample: CD45RA+ positively selected. These receptors came from a man between 18 and 29 years old in good health. Some clones in this sample may be carry-over from other donors' samples.

This rearrangement joins TRBV27 to TRBJ2-1; 7 nucleotides match TRBD2. The V gene end was trimmed by 3 bases and the J gene end by 7 bases; junction bases not matched to a gene: 6. CDR3 length equals 14 residues. CDR1 is MNHEY and CDR2 is SMNVEV in the germline V gene (reference sequence). The CDR3 spells CASSFYTGGNEQFF. Here the CDR3 DNA reads TGTGCCAGCAGTTTTTATACGGGGGGAAATGAGCAGTTCTTC.

The chain combines TRBV28 with TRBJ2-1; 7 bases are shared with TRBD1. CDR1 is MDHEN and CDR2 is SYDVKM in the germline V gene. V trimming: 5 bases; J trimming: 0 bases; junction bases outside the gene matches: 7. This CDR3 is built from 16 residues. As DNA, the CDR3 is TGTGCCAGCAGTACGGTCGGGGACAGCTCCTACAATGAGCAGTTCTTC. Translated, it gives CASSTVGDSSYNEQFF.

This chain uses TRBV5-8 with TRBJ1-1; D unresolved. The germline V and J ends were trimmed by 1 base and 1 base, with 5 bases remaining between them. CDR1 and CDR2 (germline): SGHTS, YDEGEE. CDR3 length equals 13 residues. In DNA form, the CDR3 reads TGTGCCAGCAGCTTGAATCAGAACACTGAAGCTTTCTTT. Translation gives CASSLNQNTEAFF. Full variable domain (outside the CDR3, taken from reference TRBV5-8 and TRBJ1-1): EAGVTQSPTHLIKTRGQQATLRCSPISGHTSVYWYQQALGLGLQFLLWYDEGEERNRGNFPPRFSGRQFPNYSSELNVNALELEDSALYLCASSLNQNTEAFFGQGTRLTVV.

This sequence joins TRBV30 and TRBJ2-7; 7 nucleotides align to TRBD1. Unmatched junction bases numbered 6, after V lost 3 bases and J lost 4 bases. Germline CDR1 is GTSNPN and CDR2 is SVGIG (reference sequence). This CDR3 region has 13 residues. The CDR3 region has the DNA TGTGCCTGGAGGCCCGGGACAGATTACGAGCAGTACTTC. Encoded protein: CAWRPGTDYEQYF. The entire variable domain, with the rest obtained from reference TRBV30 and TRBJ2-7, is as follows: SQTIHQWPATLVQPVGSPLSLECTVEGTSNPNLYWYRQAAGRGLQLLFYSVGIGQISSEVPQNLSASRPQDRQFILSSKKLLLSDSGFYLCAWRPGTDYEQYFGPGTRLTVT.

The chain combines TRBV7-2 with TRBJ2-3, with 11 bases aligning to TRBD2. The CDR3 contains 16 residues. The germline V gene has CDR1 SGHTA and CDR2 FQGNSA. V trimming: 5 bases; J trimming: 7 bases; junction bases outside the gene matches: 11. The CDR3 DNA reads TGTGCCAGCAGCCCCTCACTAGCGGGGGCCGCACATACGCAGTATTTT. This codes for CASSPSLAGAAHTQYF.

CDR3 DNA: TGTGCCAGCAGTCTGGGACAGGCCACAGATACGCAGTATTTT. Translated, it gives CASSLGQATDTQYF. The V and J genes are TRBV27 and TRBJ2-3; 8 nucleotides match TRBD1. CDR3 size: 14 residues. Germline V gene sequence: CDR1 MNHEY, CDR2 SMNVEV (reference sequence). The V and J ends lost 5 bases and 2 bases, in that order; junction bases with no gene match: 3.

The V call is TRBV5-1, the J call TRBJ2-7; the D gene is possibly TRBD2 (6 bases). V was pared by 0 bases and J by 5 bases, with 15 bases between. Germline CDR1 reads SGHRS; CDR2 reads YFSETQ. The CDR3 is 15 residues long. CDR3 bases: TGCGCCAGCAGCTTGGTGCCAGGGAGGAGTAACGAGCAGTACTTC. Translation gives CASSLVPGRSNEQYF.

The chain is built from TRBV4-1 and TRBJ2-5, with D possibly being TRBD1 (8 bases). The CDR3 is 17 amino acids. CDR1 is MGHRA and CDR2 is YSYEKL in the germline V gene. The V and J ends lost 5 bases and 1 base respectively, with 20 bases between them. CDR3 coding DNA: TGCGCCAGCAGCGTGCAGGGGGCAGGGACTATCCAAGAGACCCAGTACTTC. This translates into CASSVQGAGTIQETQYF.

The table lists this clone with a few counts. Other DNA sequences of this sample code for an identical CDR3. The genes are TRBV5-1 and TRBJ2-2; no reliable D call. Germline CDR1 is SGHRS and CDR2 is YFSETQ. Deletions cut 0 bases from V and 4 bases from J, with 4 bases between. CDR3 length: 13 residues. In DNA, the CDR3 is TGCGCCAGCAGCTTGGCCTCCACCGGGGAGCTGTTTTTT. Encoded protein: CASSLASTGELFF.

The J gene is TRBJ2-3, the V gene TRBV6-5; 7 bases match TRBD1. Germline V gives CDR1 MNHEY, CDR2 SVGAGI. The CDR3 has 15 amino acids. J was trimmed by 3 bases and V by 5 bases; bases with no gene match: 8. The CDR3 DNA reads as TGTGCCAGCAGTAGACAGGGATTGTCGACAGATACGCAGTATTTT. Its translation: CASSRQGLSTDTQYF.

The chain has TRBV7-2 and TRBJ2-1; possible D gene TRBD2, 6 bases. CDR3 length: 14 amino acids. The germline V gene has CDR1 SGHTA and CDR2 FQGNSA. Trimming removed 1 base at V and 7 bases at J, with 11 bases between. The CDR3, as DNA: TGTGCCAGCAGCTTAGTGGGACTGTCGAATGAGCAGTTCTTC. Its translation is CASSLVGLSNEQFF.

V gene TRBV27 combines with J gene TRBJ1-2; D is undetermined. Per germline, CDR1 MNHEY and CDR2 SMNVEV (reference sequence). With 1 base removed from V and 4 bases from J, the gap between germline ends came to 13 bases. This CDR3 is 15 amino acids long. CDR3 nucleotides: TGTGCCAGCAGTTTATTGGCCGGCAGACCCTATGGCTACACCTTC. It specifies CASSLLAGRPYGYTF.

Here the CDR3 DNA reads TGTGCCAGCAGTGTCCCGGGACAGGGAGCCCAGTACTTC. It translates to CASSVPGQGAQYF. V is TRBV6-5 and J is TRBJ2-5, with TRBD1 matching 9 bases. The CDR3 covers 13 residues. The V and J ends lost 5 bases and 9 bases, in that order; junction bases with no gene match: 7. Germline values: CDR1 MNHEY, CDR2 SVGAGI.